The sequence of this T cell receptor (beta chain) was determined in a study of blood T cells in healthy people across ages (dated by TCRdb to between 2014 and 2017). Regarding the research as a whole: In model experiments, roughly one uniquely barcoded TCR beta cDNA molecule per two T cells was captured by template switching. To avoid experimental bias, donors of different ages were randomly spread across the sequencing lanes. Four age groups were formed from the donors: young (average roughly 15 years), middle-aged (roughly 38), aged (more than 55) and long-lived (less than 85). The study measured age-related changes in TCR beta repertoire diversity using deep sequencing normalized with unique cDNA molecular identifiers. Using the same blood draw, the study looked at two additional independent replicas of 1 million unique cDNA reads for two donors, one aged 18 to 29 and the other aged 80 or older. Overall study outcomes, separate from this receptor: Compared with the aged group, more naive CD4+ T cells, fewer expanded clones and increased TCR diversity were shown by the long-lived group, suggesting age selection. The CMV infection status of donors was not known, potentially confounding age-related changes in expanded clonotypes. There was a strong correlation between observed TCR beta diversity and the percentage of naive T cells measured by flow cytometry. As age increased, observed TCR beta diversity per million T cells dropped in a roughly linear way, and a significant reduction was already evident by age about 40. Bulk unsorted PBMC profiling prevented conclusive comparison of naive and antigen-experienced compartments. Estimates of total diversity from one million sequenced T cells were regarded as lower bounds and underestimates.

The donors were some 36 Caucasian individuals from Russia, aged roughly 6 to 95 years, who were systemically healthy. Each donor gave roughly 9 milliliters of peripheral blood, drawn into EDTA-treated Vacutainer tubes. PBMCs were isolated by Ficoll-Paque density-gradient centrifugation, with at least 6 million obtained per sample. Trizol reagent was used to extract total RNA from the PBMCs, yielding at least 5.5 micrograms per sample. The percentages of naive CD45RAhigh/CD27high T cells were determined by flow cytometry on a PBMC aliquot from every donor. The trim is 5 bases for V and 2 bases for J, with a gap of 10 bases between the germline ends. From its cysteine to its phenylalanine, the CDR3 spans 13 amino acids. CDR3 DNA is the only sequence kept; it has 39 bases, read in frame from the first base. As encoded in the germline V gene, CDR1 is SGHTA while CDR2 is FQGNSA. Regarding this clonotype: This receptor's antigen is unknown. Base qualities are missing; no much larger clone stands one base away.

The library was generated by 5' RACE. TCRdb names Illumina HiSeq 2500 as the instrument used. A second PCR of roughly 7 to 11 cycles was performed with a sample-barcoded 5' primer and a J-beta primer mix. A unique molecular identifier was introduced onto each TCR beta cDNA molecule by a template-switch 5' adaptor carrying 12 random nucleotides. At least 2.5 million CDR3-containing paired-end reads were obtained from each sample. First-strand cDNA was synthesized from all RNA with the Mint cDNA synthesis kit, primed by a TRBC-specific oligonucleotide. After uracil-DNA glycosylase treatment, a first 18-cycle PCR used universal primers M1SS and BC2_uni_R on all cDNA. The study's processing was this. For normalization, 1 million high-quality reads, each with a distinct molecular identifier, were randomly selected from each sample. Reads sharing molecular identifiers were discarded rather than binned into consensus sequences. CDR3 identification, clonotype clustering and error correction used MiTCR with a Q25 quality threshold and the strictest error-elimination algorithm. Lower-bound total TCR beta diversity was estimated with a nonparametric unseen species model using Euler transformation. TCRdb trimmed public reads at Q25 via fastp, called clones via MiXCR and kept in-frame beta chains. CDR3 protein duplicates are merged, each entry listing the most common genes and DNA. What appears here as the V and J calls and clone size reflects TCRdb's work, not the paper's. The sample yields almost 300,000 distinct CDR3 sequences; roughly a quarter were counted once. The ten largest account for 29% of the sample.

The V and J genes are TRBV7-2 and TRBJ2-7, with the D gene call left open. The specimen sequenced was blood. The TCR originated in a woman aged 70-85 years in good health. In nucleotides, the sequence is TGTGCCAGCAGCGTATACAGAACCTACGAGCAGTACTTC. Its amino acids are CASSVYRTYEQYF.